This TCR beta chain was recovered during a study of shared clonotypes between healthy human individuals. Findings and limits, study-wide: Expectations were that clonotype sharing among donors would be affected by sequencing depth. Generally, estimated richness proved larger in naive subsets than it did in memory subsets.

Terminally differentiated effector memory CD45RA+ cells were left out of the naive CD8 fraction, which was CD45RO-negative and positively selected for CCR7. This CDR3 comprises 13 residues. Trimming removed 2 bases from V and 3 bases from J, with 8 bases in between. Germline-derived CDR1 and CDR2 are LNHNV and YYDKDF (reference sequence). Replicate PCRs run on sorted subsets employed 200 ng DNA, around 31,000 T cell genomes. Libraries were prepared by immunoSEQ multiplex PCR; TCRdb keeps only in-frame clonotypes and omits some of them. The data contain over 2,000,000 clones, just over 90% of them seen just once; the ten biggest clones take up about 1.7%. A note on this clone: Its specificity is not known. Other DNA sequences of this sample code for an identical CDR3.

The specimen was naive CD8+ T cells from PBMCs. This TCR came from a man aged 18 to 30 in good health. Some clones in this sample may be carry-over from other donors' samples. This chain joins TRBV15 and TRBJ2-7; no firm D call. CDR3 in amino acids: CATSRSAGYEQYF. In nucleotides, the CDR3 is TGTGCCACCAGCAGATCTGCAGGCTACGAGCAGTACTTC.